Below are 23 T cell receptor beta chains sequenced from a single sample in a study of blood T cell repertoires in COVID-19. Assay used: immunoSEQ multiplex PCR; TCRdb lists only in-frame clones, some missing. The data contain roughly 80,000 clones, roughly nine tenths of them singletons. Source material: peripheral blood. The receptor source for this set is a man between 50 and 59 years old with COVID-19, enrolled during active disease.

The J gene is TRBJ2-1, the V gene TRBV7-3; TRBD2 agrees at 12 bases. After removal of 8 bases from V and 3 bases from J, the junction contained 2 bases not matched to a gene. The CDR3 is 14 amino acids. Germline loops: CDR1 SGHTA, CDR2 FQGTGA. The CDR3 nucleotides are TGTGCCAGCGGACTAGCGGGAAGCTACAATGAGCAGTTCTTC. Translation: CASGLAGSYNEQFF. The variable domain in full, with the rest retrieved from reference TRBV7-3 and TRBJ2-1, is GAGVSQTPSNKVTEKGKYVELRCDPISGHTALYWYRQSLGQGPEFLIYFQGTGAADDSGLPNDRFFAVRPEGSVSTLKIQRTERGDSAVYLCASGLAGSYNEQFFGPGTRLTVL.

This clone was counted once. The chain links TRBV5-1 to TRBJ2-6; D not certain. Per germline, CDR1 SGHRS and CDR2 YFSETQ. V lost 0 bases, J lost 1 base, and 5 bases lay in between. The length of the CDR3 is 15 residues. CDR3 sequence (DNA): TGCGCCAGCAGCTTGGAATCATCTGGGGCCAACGTCCTGACTTTC. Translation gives CASSLESSGANVLTF.

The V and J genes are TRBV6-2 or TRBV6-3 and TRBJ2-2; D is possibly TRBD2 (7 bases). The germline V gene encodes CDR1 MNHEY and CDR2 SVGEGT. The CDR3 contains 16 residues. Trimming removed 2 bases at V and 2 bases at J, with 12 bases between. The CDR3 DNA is TGTGCCAGCAGTTACCTGAGGGGGGGTAACACCGGGGAGCTGTTTTTT. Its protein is CASSYLRGGNTGELFF.

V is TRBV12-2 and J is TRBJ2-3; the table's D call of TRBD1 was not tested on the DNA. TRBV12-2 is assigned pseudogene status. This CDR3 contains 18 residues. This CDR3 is CASRTAGQGAFRTDTQYF. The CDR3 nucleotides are TGTGCAAGTCGCACGGCGGGACAGGGGGCCTTTAGGACAGATACGCAGTATTTT.

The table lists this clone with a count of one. This chain's CDR3 is CAISERNRGWYTEAFF. The CDR3 nucleotides read TGTGCCATCAGTGAGCGAAACAGGGGCTGGTACACTGAAGCTTTCTTT. The chain combines TRBV10-3 with TRBJ1-1, with 7 bases fitting TRBD1. CDR3 size: 16 residues. Per the germline V gene, CDR1 is ENHRY and CDR2 is SYGVKD. Trimming cost V 2 bases and J 3 bases; bases outside gene matches: 9.

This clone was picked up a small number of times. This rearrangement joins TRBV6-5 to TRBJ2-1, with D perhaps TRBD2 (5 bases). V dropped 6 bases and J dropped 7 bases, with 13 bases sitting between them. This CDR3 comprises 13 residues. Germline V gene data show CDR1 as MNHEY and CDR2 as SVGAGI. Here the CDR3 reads CASSRTGINEQFF. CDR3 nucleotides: TGTGCCAGCAGCCGGACCGGGATAAATGAGCAGTTCTTC.

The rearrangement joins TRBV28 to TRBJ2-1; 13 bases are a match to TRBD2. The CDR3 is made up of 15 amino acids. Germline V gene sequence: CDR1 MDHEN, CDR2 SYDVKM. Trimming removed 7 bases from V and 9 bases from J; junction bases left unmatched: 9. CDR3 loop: CASTRTSGSLAEQFF. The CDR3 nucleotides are TGTGCCAGCACAAGGACTAGCGGGAGTCTCGCTGAGCAGTTCTTC.

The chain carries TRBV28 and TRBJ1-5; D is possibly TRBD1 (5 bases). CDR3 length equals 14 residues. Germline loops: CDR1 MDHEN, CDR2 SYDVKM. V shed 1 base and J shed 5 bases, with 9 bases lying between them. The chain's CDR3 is CASSLFQGDQPQHF. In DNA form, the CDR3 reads TGTGCCAGCAGTTTATTCCAGGGTGATCAGCCCCAGCATTTT.

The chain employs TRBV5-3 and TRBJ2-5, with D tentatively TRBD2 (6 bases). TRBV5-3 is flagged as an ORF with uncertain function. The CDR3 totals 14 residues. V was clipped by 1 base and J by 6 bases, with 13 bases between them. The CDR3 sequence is CARSLRERGKTQYF. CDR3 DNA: TGTGCCAGAAGCTTGCGGGAGAGAGGAAAGACCCAGTACTTC.

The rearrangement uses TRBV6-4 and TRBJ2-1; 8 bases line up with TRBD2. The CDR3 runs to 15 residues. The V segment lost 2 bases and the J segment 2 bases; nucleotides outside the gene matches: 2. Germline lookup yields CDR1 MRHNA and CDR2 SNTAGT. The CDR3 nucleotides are TGTGCCAGCAGTGACGGTAGCGGGACCTACAATGAGCAGTTCTTC. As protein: CASSDGSGTYNEQFF.

CDR3 in amino acids: CASIPTGGNEKLFF. The CDR3 region has the DNA TGTGCCAGCATCCCGACAGGGGGCAATGAAAAACTGTTTTTT. V and J are TRBV7-9 and TRBJ1-4, with 10 bases lining up with TRBD1. The CDR3 is made up of 14 amino acids. With 7 bases clipped from V and 5 bases from J, the junction kept 4 bases outside the gene matches. CDR1 and CDR2 from the germline V gene are SEHNR and FQNEAQ (reference sequence).

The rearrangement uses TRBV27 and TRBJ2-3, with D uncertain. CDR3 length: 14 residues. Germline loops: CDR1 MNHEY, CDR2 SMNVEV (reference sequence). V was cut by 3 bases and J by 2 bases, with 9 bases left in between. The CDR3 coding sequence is TGTGCCAGCAGTTTCTCGCGGAACACAGATACGCAGTATTTT. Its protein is CASSFSRNTDTQYF.

The CDR3 coding sequence is TGTGCCAGCAGCTTGTTTGGCAAGAGCAATCAGCCCCAGCATTTT. This sequence encodes CASSLFGKSNQPQHF. V and J are TRBV5-6 and TRBJ1-5; D ambiguous. Germline values: CDR1 SGHDT, CDR2 YYEEEE. This CDR3 has 15 residues. Trimming stripped 1 base from V and 1 base from J, with 9 bases between.

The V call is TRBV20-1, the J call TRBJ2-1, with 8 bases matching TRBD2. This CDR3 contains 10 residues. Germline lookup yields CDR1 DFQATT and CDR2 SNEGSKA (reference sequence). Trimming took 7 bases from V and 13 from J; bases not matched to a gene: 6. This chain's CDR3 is CSVQREQQFF. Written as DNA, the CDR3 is TGCAGTGTGCAGCGGGAGCAACAGTTCTTC.

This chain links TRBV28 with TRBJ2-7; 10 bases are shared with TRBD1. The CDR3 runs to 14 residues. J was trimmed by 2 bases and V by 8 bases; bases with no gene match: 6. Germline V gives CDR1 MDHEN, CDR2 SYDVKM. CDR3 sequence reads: CASSGTGDPYEQYF. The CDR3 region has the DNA TGTGCCAGCTCCGGGACAGGGGATCCCTACGAGCAGTACTTC. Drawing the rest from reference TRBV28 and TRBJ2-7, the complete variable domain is DVKVTQSSRYLVKRTGEKVFLECVQDMDHENMFWYRQDPGLGLRLIYFSYDVKMKEKGDIPEGYSVSREKKERFSLILESASTNQTSMYLCASSGTGDPYEQYFGPGTRLTVT.

The CDR3 DNA sequence: TGTGCCAGTAGTATGGGAGTAGGCACCGGGGAGCTGTTTTTT. Amino acid sequence: CASSMGVGTGELFF. The genes are TRBV19 and TRBJ2-2, with a weak D call TRBD2 (5 bases). From germline, CDR1 is LNHDA and CDR2 SQIVND (reference sequence). V lost 3 bases and J 4 bases, leaving 9 bases between the germline ends. The CDR3 consists of 14 residues.

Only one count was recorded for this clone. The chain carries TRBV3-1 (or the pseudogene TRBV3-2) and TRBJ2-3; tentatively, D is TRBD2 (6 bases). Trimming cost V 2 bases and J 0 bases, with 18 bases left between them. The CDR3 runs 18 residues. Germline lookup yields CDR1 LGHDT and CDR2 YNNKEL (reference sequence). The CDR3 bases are TGTGCCAGCAGCCAATTTGGGACTGCCAGTGGGAGCACAGATACGCAGTATTTT. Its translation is CASSQFGTASGSTDTQYF.

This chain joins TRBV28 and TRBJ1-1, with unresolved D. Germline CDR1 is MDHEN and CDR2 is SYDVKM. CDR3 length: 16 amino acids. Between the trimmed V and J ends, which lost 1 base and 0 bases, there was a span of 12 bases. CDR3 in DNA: TGTGCCAGCAGTTTATCCCCGATTGACATGAACACTGAAGCTTTCTTT. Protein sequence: CASSLSPIDMNTEAFF.

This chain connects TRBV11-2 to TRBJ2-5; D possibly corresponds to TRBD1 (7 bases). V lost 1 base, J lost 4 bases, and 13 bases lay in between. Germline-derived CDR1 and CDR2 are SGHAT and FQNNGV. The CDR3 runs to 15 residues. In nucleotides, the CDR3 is TGTGCCAGCAGCTTAGCAGGGGGGAGCATAGAGACCCAGTACTTC. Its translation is CASSLAGGSIETQYF.

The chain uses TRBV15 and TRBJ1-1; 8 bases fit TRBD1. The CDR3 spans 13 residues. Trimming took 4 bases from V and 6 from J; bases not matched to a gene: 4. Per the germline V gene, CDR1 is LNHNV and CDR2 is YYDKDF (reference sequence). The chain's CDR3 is CATSKDRAAEAFF. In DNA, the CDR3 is TGTGCCACCAGCAAGGACAGGGCGGCTGAAGCTTTCTTT.

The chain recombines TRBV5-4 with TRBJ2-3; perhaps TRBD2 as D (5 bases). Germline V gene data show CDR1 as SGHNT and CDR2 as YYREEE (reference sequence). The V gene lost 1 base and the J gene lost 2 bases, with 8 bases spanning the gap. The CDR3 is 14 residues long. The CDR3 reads CASSLMGDTDTQYF. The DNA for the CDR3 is TGTGCCAGCAGCTTGATGGGAGACACAGATACGCAGTATTTT.

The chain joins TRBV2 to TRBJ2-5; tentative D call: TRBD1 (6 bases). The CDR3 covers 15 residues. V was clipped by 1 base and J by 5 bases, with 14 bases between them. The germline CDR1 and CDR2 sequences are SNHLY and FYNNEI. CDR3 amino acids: CASSEEQGYGETQYF. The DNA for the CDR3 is TGTGCCAGCAGTGAAGAACAGGGATACGGGGAGACCCAGTACTTC. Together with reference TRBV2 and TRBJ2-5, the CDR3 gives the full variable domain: EPEVTQTPSHQVTQMGQEVILRCVPISNHLYFYWYRQILGQKVEFLVSFYNNEISEKSEIFDDQFSVERPDGSNFTLKIRSTKLEDSAMYFCASSEEQGYGETQYFGPGTRLLVL.

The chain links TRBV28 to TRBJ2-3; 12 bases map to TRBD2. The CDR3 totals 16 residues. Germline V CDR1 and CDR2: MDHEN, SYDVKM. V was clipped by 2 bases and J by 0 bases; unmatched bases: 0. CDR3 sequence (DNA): TGTGCCAGCAGTTTAGGGACTAGCGGGAGCACAGATACGCAGTATTTT. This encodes CASSLGTSGSTDTQYF.